The clone carrying this T cell receptor (beta chain) was observed a handful of times. This entry belongs to a study of T-cell memory formation after mild COVID-19. 5'RACE with constant-segment primers yielded barcoded, UMI-tagged TCR alpha and TCR beta cDNA libraries. TCRdb called the 5' RACE reads again in MiXCR, with one record for every CDR3 protein. The sample has approximately 110,000 distinct CDR3 sequences, about 24% seen once. This TCR came from a man younger than 30 who had mild COVID-19 (a few samples of this study predate the infection). Cell type and time point are not known. The material sequenced was PBMCs or a T cell subset sorted from them (not recorded which).

CDR3 DNA: TGCAGCGTTGGCCTCAGAGGTCTGGGCACAGATACGCAGTATTTT. Its translation is CSVGLRGLGTDTQYF. The chain couples TRBV29-1 to TRBJ2-3; D not resolved. Trimming stripped 4 bases from V and 1 base from J, with 15 bases between. Germline assignment: CDR1 SQVTM and CDR2 ANQGSEA. There are 15 residues in the CDR3.